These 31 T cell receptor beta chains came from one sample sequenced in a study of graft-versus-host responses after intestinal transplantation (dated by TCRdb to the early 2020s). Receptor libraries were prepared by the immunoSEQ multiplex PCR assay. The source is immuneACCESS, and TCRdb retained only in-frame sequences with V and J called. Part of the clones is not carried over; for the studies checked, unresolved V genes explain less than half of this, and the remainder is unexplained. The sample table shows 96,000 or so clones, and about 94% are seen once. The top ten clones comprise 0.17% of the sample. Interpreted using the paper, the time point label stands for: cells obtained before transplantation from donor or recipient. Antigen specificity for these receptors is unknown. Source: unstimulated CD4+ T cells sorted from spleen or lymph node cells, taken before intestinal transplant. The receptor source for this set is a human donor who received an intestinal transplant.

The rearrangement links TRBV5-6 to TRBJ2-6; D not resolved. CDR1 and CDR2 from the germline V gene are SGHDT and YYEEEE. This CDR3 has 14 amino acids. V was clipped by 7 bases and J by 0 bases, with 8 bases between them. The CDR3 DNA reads TGTGCCAGCGTCCAGAACTCTGGGGCCAACGTCCTGACTTTC. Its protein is CASVQNSGANVLTF.

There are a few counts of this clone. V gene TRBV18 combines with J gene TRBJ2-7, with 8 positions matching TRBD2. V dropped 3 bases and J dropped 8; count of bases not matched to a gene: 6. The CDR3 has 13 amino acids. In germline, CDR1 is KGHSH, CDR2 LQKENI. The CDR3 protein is CASSPSGGIQQYF. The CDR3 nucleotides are TGTGCCAGCTCACCCTCGGGGGGGATTCAGCAGTACTTC.

CDR3 protein: CASSPGSQETQYF. CDR3 in DNA: TGTGCCAGCAGCCCGGGATCTCAAGAGACCCAGTACTTC. V usage is TRBV7-9 and J usage is TRBJ2-5, with D perhaps matching TRBD2 (5 bases). The CDR3 contains 13 residues. V was trimmed by 5 bases and J by 2 bases, leaving 9 bases between them. Per germline, CDR1 SEHNR and CDR2 FQNEAQ (reference sequence).

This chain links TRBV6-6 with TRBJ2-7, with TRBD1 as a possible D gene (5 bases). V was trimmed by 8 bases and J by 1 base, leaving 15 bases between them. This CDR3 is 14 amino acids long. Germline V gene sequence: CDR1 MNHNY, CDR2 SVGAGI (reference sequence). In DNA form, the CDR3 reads TGTGCCAGCCATCCAGGGTTTTGGTCCTACGAGCAGTACTTC. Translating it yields CASHPGFWSYEQYF.

CDR3: CASSYRRDQETQYF. The CDR3 DNA reads TGTGCCAGCAGCTACCGTAGAGATCAAGAGACCCAGTACTTC. This rearrangement joins TRBV11-2 to TRBJ2-5; D not certain. Germline V lookup: CDR1 SGHAT, CDR2 FQNNGV. The V gene lost 4 bases and the J gene lost 2 bases, with 11 bases spanning the gap. The length of the CDR3 is 14 residues. The full variable domain, with the rest looked up from reference TRBV11-2 and TRBJ2-5, is EAGVAQSPRYKIIEKRQSVAFWCNPISGHATLYWYQQILGQGPKLLIQFQNNGVVDDSQLPKDRFSAERLKGVDSTLKIQPAKLEDSAVYLCASSYRRDQETQYFGPGTRLLVL.

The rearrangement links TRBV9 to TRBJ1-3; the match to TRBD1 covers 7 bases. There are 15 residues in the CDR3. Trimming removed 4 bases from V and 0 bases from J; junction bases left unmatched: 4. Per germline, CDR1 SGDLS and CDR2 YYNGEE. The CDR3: CASSIGGGSGNTIYF. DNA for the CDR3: TGTGCCAGCAGCATAGGGGGCGGCTCTGGAAACACCATATATTTT.

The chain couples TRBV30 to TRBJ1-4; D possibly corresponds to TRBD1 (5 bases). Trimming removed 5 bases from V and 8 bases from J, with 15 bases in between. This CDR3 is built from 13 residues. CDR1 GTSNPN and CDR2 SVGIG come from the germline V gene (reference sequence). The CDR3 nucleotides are TGTGCCTGGGGGACTGGGCCAGGCGAAAAACTGTTTTTT. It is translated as CAWGTGPGEKLFF. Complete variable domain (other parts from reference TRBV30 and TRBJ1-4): SQTIHQWPATLVQPVGSPLSLECTVEGTSNPNLYWYRQAAGRGLQLLFYSVGIGQISSEVPQNLSASRPQDRQFILSSKKLLLSDSGFYLCAWGTGPGEKLFFGSGTQLSVL.

The CDR3 DNA follows: TGTGCCAGCAGCTTTCTACGGAGCTACGAGCAGTACTTC. Protein: CASSFLRSYEQYF. V and J are TRBV5-8 and TRBJ2-7, with D uncertain. CDR3 length: 13 residues. Germline values: CDR1 SGHTS, CDR2 YDEGEE. The V and J ends lost 2 bases and 3 bases respectively, with 9 bases between them.

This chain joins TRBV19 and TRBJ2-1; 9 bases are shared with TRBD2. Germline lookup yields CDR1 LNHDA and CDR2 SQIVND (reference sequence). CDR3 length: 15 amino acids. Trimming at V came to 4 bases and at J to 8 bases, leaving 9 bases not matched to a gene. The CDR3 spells CASSRGLAVEDEQFF. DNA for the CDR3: TGTGCCAGTAGTAGGGGACTAGCAGTTGAGGATGAGCAGTTCTTC. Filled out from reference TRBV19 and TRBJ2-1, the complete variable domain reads DGGITQSPKYLFRKEGQNVTLSCEQNLNHDAMYWYRQDPGQGLRLIYYSQIVNDFQKGDIAEGYSVSREKKESFPLTVTSAQKNPTAFYLCASSRGLAVEDEQFFGPGTRLTVL.

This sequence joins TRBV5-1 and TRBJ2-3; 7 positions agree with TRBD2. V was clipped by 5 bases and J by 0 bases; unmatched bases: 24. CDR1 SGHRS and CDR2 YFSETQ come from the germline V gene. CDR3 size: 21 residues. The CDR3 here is CASSRGRLVGGQTSSTDTQYF. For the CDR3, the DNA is TGCGCCAGCAGTCGTGGTAGGCTAGTGGGAGGGCAGACTTCTAGCACAGATACGCAGTATTTT.

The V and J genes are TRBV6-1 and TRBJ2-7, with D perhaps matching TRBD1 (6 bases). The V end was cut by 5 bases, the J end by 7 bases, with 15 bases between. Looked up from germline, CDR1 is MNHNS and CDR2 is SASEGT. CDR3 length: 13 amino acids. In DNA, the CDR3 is TGTGCCAGCAGTAACGACAGGCTGAGGGAGCAGTACTTC. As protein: CASSNDRLREQYF.

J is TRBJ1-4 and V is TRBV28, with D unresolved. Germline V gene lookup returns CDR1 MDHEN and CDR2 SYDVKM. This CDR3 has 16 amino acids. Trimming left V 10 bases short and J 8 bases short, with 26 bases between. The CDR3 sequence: CATRLPSLRAGEKLFF. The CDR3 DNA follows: TGTGCCACCCGTTTACCTTCGTTGCGGGCCGGGGAAAAACTGTTTTTT.

The CDR3 DNA sequence: TGTGCCAGCAGCGACCTTTGGGCCGAGCCGTACGAGCAGTACTTC. This translates into CASSDLWAEPYEQYF. This sequence joins TRBV14 and TRBJ2-7; D is uncertain. V shed 5 bases and J shed 4 bases, with 18 bases lying between them. The germline V gene has CDR1 SGHDN and CDR2 FVKESK. The CDR3 runs to 15 residues.

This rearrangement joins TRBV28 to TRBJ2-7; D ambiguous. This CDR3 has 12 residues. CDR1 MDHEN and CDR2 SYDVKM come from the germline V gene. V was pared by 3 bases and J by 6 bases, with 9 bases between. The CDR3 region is CASSLARSEQYF. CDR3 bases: TGTGCCAGCAGTTTGGCCCGGAGCGAGCAGTACTTC.

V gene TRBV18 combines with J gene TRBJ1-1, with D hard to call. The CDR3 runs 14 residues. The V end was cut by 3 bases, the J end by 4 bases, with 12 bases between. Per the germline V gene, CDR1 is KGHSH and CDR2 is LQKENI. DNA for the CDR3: TGTGCCAGCTCACCGCTGACTACGGGCACTGAAGCTTTCTTT. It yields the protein CASSPLTTGTEAFF.

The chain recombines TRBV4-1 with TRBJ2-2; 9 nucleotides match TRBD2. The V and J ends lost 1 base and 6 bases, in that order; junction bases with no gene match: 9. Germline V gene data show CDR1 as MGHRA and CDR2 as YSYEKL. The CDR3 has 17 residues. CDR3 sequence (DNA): TGCGCCAGCAGCCAAGGTGATTTGGGACTAGCAGCCGGGGAGCTGTTTTTT. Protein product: CASSQGDLGLAAGELFF.

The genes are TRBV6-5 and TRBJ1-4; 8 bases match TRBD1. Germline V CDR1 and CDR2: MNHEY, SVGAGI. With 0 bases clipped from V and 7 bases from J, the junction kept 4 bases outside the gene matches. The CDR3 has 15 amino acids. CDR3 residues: CASSYSAGGIEKLFF. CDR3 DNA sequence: TGTGCCAGCAGTTACTCCGCAGGGGGCATTGAAAAACTGTTTTTT.

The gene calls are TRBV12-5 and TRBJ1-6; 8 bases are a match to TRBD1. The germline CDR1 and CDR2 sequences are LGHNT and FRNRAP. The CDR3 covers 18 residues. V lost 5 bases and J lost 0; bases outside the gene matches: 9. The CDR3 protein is CASGTTGQVSSYNSPLHF. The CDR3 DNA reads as TGTGCTAGTGGTACCACGGGACAGGTCAGCTCCTATAATTCACCCCTCCACTTT.

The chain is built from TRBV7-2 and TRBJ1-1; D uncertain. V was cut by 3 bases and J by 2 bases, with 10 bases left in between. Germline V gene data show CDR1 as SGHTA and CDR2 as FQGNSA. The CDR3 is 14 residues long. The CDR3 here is CASSFLGDNTEAFF. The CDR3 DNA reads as TGTGCCAGCAGCTTTCTCGGGGATAACACTGAAGCTTTCTTT.

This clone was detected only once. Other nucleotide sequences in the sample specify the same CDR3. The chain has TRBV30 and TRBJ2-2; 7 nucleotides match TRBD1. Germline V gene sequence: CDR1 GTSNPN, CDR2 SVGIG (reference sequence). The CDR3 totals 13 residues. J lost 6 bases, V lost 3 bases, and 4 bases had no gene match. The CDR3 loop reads CAWSRQGPGELFF. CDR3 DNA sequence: TGTGCCTGGAGCCGACAGGGACCCGGGGAGCTGTTTTTT.

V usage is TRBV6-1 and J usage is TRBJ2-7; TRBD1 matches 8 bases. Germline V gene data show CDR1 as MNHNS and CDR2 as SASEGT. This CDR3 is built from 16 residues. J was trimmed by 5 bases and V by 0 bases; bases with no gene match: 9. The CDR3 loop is CASSEALPGQGHEQYF. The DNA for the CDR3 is TGTGCCAGCAGTGAAGCGCTTCCTGGACAGGGCCACGAGCAGTACTTC.

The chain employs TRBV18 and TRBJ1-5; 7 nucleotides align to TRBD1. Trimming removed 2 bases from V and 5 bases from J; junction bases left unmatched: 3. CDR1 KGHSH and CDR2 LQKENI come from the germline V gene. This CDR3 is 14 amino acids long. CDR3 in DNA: TGTGCCAGCTCACCAAGACAGGGTGATCAGCCCCAGCATTTT. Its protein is CASSPRQGDQPQHF.

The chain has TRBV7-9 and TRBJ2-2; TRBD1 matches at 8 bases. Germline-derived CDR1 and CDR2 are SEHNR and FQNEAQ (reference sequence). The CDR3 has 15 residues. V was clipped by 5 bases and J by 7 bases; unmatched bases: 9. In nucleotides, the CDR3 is TGTGCCAGCAGCCTCGGACAGGGTAGGATCGGGGAGCTGTTTTTT. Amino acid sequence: CASSLGQGRIGELFF.

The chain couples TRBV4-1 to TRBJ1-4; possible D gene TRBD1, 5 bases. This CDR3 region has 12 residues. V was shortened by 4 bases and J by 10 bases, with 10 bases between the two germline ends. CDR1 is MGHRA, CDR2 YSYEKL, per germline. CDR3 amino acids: CASSPWGGKLFF. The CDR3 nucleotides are TGCGCCAGCAGCCCATGGGGGGGAAAACTGTTTTTT.

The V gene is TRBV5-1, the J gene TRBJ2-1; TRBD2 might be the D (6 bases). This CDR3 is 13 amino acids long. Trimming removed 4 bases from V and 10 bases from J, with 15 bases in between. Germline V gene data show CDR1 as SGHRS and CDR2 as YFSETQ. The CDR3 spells CASSPRLDREQFF. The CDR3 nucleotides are TGCGCCAGCAGCCCAAGACTAGATCGGGAGCAGTTCTTC.

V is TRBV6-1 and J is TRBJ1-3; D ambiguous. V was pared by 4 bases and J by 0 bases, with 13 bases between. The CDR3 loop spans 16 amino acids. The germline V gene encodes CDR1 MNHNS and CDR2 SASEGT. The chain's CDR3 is CASSATRLSSGNTIYF. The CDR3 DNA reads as TGTGCCAGCAGTGCCACCAGACTGAGCTCTGGAAACACCATATATTTT.

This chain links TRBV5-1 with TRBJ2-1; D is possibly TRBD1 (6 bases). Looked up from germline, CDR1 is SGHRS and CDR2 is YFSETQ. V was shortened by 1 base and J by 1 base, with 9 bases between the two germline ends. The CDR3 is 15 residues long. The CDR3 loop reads CASSLFQGSYNEQFF. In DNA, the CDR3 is TGCGCCAGCAGCTTGTTTCAGGGGTCCTACAATGAGCAGTTCTTC.

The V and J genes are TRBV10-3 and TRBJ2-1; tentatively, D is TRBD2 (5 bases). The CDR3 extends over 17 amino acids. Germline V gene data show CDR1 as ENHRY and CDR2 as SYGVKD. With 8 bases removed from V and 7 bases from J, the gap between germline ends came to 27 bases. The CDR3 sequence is CAIRKNLADAVWNEQFF. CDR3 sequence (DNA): TGTGCCATCCGTAAAAATCTAGCAGACGCCGTTTGGAATGAGCAGTTCTTC.

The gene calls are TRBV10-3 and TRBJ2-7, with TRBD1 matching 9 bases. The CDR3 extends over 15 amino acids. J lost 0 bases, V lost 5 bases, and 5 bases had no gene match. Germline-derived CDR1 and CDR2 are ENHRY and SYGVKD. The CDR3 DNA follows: TGTGCCATCAGTTACGGACAGGGGTACTCCTACGAGCAGTACTTC. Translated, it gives CAISYGQGYSYEQYF.

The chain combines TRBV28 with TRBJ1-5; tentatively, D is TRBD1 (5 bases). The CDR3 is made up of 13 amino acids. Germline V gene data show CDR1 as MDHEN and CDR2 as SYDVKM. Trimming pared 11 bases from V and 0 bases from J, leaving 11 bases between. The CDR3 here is CASGSYSNQPQHF. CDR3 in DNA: TGTGCCTCAGGGTCATATAGCAATCAGCCCCAGCATTTT.

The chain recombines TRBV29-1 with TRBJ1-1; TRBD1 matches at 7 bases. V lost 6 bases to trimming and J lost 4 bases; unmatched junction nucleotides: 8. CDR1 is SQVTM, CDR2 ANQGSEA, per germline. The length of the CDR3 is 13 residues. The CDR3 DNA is TGCAGCGTAGCCGGGACAGTGGCCACTGAAGCTTTCTTT. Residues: CSVAGTVATEAFF. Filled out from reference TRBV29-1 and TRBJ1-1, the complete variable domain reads SAVISQKPSRDICQRGTSLTIQCQVDSQVTMMFWYRQQPGQSLTLIATANQGSEATYESGFVIDKFPISRPNLTFSTLTVSNMSPEDSSIYLCSVAGTVATEAFFGQGTRLTVV.